The 26 T cell receptor beta chains presented below share a single source sample, sequenced in a study of response to subunit inactivated influenza vaccine. TCRdb ran MiXCR on the RT-PCR reads and lists one entry per CDR3 protein. The sample includes more than 450,000 distinct CDR3 sequences, 12% seen only once; the top ten take 10%. This specimen was PBMCs from blood, taken on the day of vaccination. All receptors come from a man in his forties or fifties who received an inactivated influenza vaccine.

This clonotype has at least ten counts. The chain links TRBV12-3 or TRBV12-4 to TRBJ2-1; D is unresolved. Trimming took 1 base from V and 9 from J, leaving 7 bases between them. This CDR3 has 12 residues. The CDR3 coding sequence is TGTGCCAGCAGTTTAGAATACGGTGAGCAGTTCTTC. Its translation is CASSLEYGEQFF.

The chain uses TRBV5-5 and TRBJ1-4; 11 nucleotides align to TRBD1. Germline lookup yields CDR1 SGHKS and CDR2 YYEKEE (reference sequence). Trimming at V came to 4 bases and at J to 7 bases, leaving 3 bases not matched to a gene. This CDR3 comprises 14 residues. The CDR3 protein is CASSADRGLEKLFF. CDR3 DNA: TGTGCCAGCAGCGCGGACAGGGGGCTTGAAAAACTGTTTTTT.

The CDR3: CASSQGLAGGFSTDTQYF. The CDR3 DNA follows: TGTGCCAGCAGCCAAGGCCTAGCGGGGGGGTTTAGCACAGATACGCAGTATTTT. The chain links TRBV4-2 to TRBJ2-3; 12 bases are a match to TRBD2. The CDR3 sequence is 18 residues long. The V gene end was trimmed by 1 base and the J gene end by 0 bases; junction bases not matched to a gene: 5. Germline CDR1 is LGHNA and CDR2 is YNFKEQ.

This clonotype was counted ten times or more. The chain uses TRBV7-9 and TRBJ2-5; D is perhaps TRBD1 (5 bases). V shed 5 bases and J shed 0 bases, with 10 bases lying between them. The CDR3 consists of 14 residues. CDR1 SEHNR and CDR2 FQNEAQ come from the germline V gene (reference sequence). The CDR3 bases are TGTGCCAGCAGCCGCGACAGTTACCAAGAGACCCAGTACTTC. Its protein is CASSRDSYQETQYF.

This clonotype has a handful of counts. The genes are TRBV12-3 or TRBV12-4 and TRBJ1-2; perhaps TRBD1 as D (6 bases). The CDR3 is 13 residues long. Trimming took 5 bases from V and 8 from J, leaving 15 bases between them. CDR3 region: CASSTDRPGGYTF. CDR3 nucleotide sequence: TGTGCCAGCAGTACGGACAGACCGGGGGGCTACACCTTC.

The table lists this clonotype with a count of one. This rearrangement joins TRBV29-1 to TRBJ1-5; D is possibly TRBD1 (5 bases). Germline assignment: CDR1 SQVTM and CDR2 ANQGSEA. The CDR3 consists of 14 residues. Trimming removed 5 bases at V and 7 bases at J, with 18 bases between. The CDR3 DNA reads as TGCAGCGTTATACCGGACAAGTTAGGGCAGCCCCAGCATTTT. Its protein product is CSVIPDKLGQPQHF. The full variable domain, completed using reference TRBV29-1 and TRBJ1-5, is SAVISQKPSRDICQRGTSLTIQCQVDSQVTMMFWYRQQPGQSLTLIATANQGSEATYESGFVIDKFPISRPNLTFSTLTVSNMSPEDSSIYLCSVIPDKLGQPQHFGDGTRLSIL.

This clonotype was counted many times. This chain uses TRBV5-1 with TRBJ2-1, with D perhaps given as TRBD1 or TRBD2 (6 bases each). The V end lost 0 bases, the J end lost 6 bases, and 10 bases lay between the germline ends. Germline assignment: CDR1 SGHRS and CDR2 YFSETQ. The CDR3 is made up of 14 amino acids. This CDR3 is CASSLGLGGNEQFF. DNA for the CDR3: TGCGCCAGCAGCTTGGGACTAGGGGGCAATGAGCAGTTCTTC.

This clonotype was observed a handful of times. V is TRBV7-2 and J is TRBJ2-5; a possible D gene is TRBD2 (5 bases). This CDR3 is built from 16 residues. V gave up 2 bases and J gave up 2 bases, with 15 bases separating them. The V gene's germline CDR1 is SGHTA and CDR2 FQGNSA. The CDR3 spells CASSLSLLAHQETQYF. The DNA for the CDR3 is TGTGCCAGCAGCTTATCCCTGCTAGCACATCAAGAGACCCAGTACTTC. Full variable domain (remainder filled in from reference TRBV7-2 and TRBJ2-5): GAGVSQSPSNKVTEKGKDVELRCDPISGHTALYWYRQSLGQGLEFLIYFQGNSAPDKSGLPSDRFSAERTGGSVSTLTIQRTQQEDSAVYLCASSLSLLAHQETQYFGPGTRLLVL.

This chain joins TRBV6-1 and TRBJ1-4, with 7 bases fitting TRBD1. The V segment lost 3 bases and the J segment 7 bases; nucleotides outside the gene matches: 5. CDR1 MNHNS and CDR2 SASEGT come from the germline V gene. The CDR3 covers 14 residues. The DNA of the CDR3 is TGTGCCAGCAGTGAGGCACAGGGGCTTGAAAAACTGTTTTTT. Translated: CASSEAQGLEKLFF.

The table lists this clonotype with many counts. The junction departs from the called germline gene at one end, perhaps through a read error. The chain joins TRBV29-1 to TRBJ2-1, with D unresolved. CDR1 SQVTM and CDR2 ANQGSEA come from the germline V gene. The CDR3 is 12 residues long. The CDR3, as DNA: TGCAGCGTTGCAAACCAGGACGGAACTCTGCTCTTC. It specifies CSVANQDGTLLF.

This chain joins TRBV6-2 or TRBV6-3 and TRBJ2-7; 9 bases match TRBD2. There are 18 residues in the CDR3. Trimming removed 3 bases from V and 0 bases from J; junction bases left unmatched: 12. CDR1 and CDR2 (germline): MNHEY, SVGEGT. This CDR3 reads CASSYIPDSGRTSYEQYF. The CDR3 coding sequence is TGTGCCAGCAGTTATATCCCTGATAGCGGGAGAACCTCCTACGAGCAGTACTTC.

This clonotype was detected many times. The J gene is TRBJ2-6, the V gene TRBV3-1; D is perhaps TRBD1 (5 bases). Germline V CDR1 and CDR2: LGHDT, YNNKEL (reference sequence). The germline V and J ends were trimmed by 1 base and 4 bases, with 8 bases remaining between them. CDR3 size: 15 residues. The CDR3 bases are TGTGCCAGCAGCCAAGCTCACAGGGGGGCCAACGTCCTGACTTTC. Protein product: CASSQAHRGANVLTF.

This clonotype was seen only a few times. This sequence joins TRBV7-9 and TRBJ2-3; D might be TRBD1 (6 bases). The CDR3 extends over 13 amino acids. Trimming took 8 bases from V and 12 from J, leaving 21 bases between them. The V gene's germline CDR1 is SEHNR and CDR2 FQNEAQ (reference sequence). DNA for the CDR3: TGTGCCAGCCTTGCCGGACAGCAGGGGAGACAGTATTTT. It encodes CASLAGQQGRQYF.

This clonotype came up a few times. The chain links TRBV7-2 to TRBJ2-2, with TRBD2 identical over 7 bases. This CDR3 has 16 amino acids. V shed 2 bases and J 0 bases; nucleotides not matched to a gene: 3. Germline lookup yields CDR1 SGHTA and CDR2 FQGNSA. The chain's CDR3 is CASSLYSGTNTGELFF. The CDR3 region has the DNA TGTGCCAGCAGCTTATACAGCGGGACGAACACCGGGGAGCTGTTTTTT.

The chain carries TRBV7-3 and TRBJ2-1, with 10 bases identical to TRBD2. Germline CDR1 is SGHTA and CDR2 is FQGTGA. V was pared by 2 bases and J by 0 bases, with 4 bases of the junction left unmatched. The CDR3 spans 17 residues. CDR3 coding DNA: TGTGCCAGCAGCTTATTTAGCGGGAGGCCCTCCTACAATGAGCAGTTCTTC. Amino acids: CASSLFSGRPSYNEQFF.

In this sample, this clonotype turned up a few times. This chain uses TRBV20-1 with TRBJ1-5; no clear D gene. Trimming removed 1 base from V and 6 bases from J, with 10 bases in between. The CDR3 spans 13 residues. Germline V gene lookup returns CDR1 DFQATT and CDR2 SNEGSKA (reference sequence). CDR3 loop: CSARVGHGQPQHF. CDR3 DNA sequence: TGCAGTGCTAGAGTCGGTCACGGTCAGCCCCAGCATTTT.

The CDR3 sequence is CASSNWGVANTEAFF. CDR3 in DNA: TGTGCCAGTAGCAACTGGGGGGTTGCGAACACTGAAGCTTTCTTT. This chain connects TRBV19 to TRBJ1-1, with D perhaps matching TRBD1 (5 bases). The germline V and J ends were trimmed by 6 bases and 1 base, with 15 bases remaining between them. CDR3 length: 15 residues. Germline values: CDR1 LNHDA, CDR2 SQIVND (reference sequence).

This clonotype was counted only a few times. The rearrangement uses TRBV20-1 and TRBJ2-2, with 12 bases that match TRBD1. V dropped 5 bases and J dropped 5; count of bases not matched to a gene: 3. This CDR3 has 14 amino acids. Germline CDR1 DFQATT, CDR2 SNEGSKA (reference sequence). The CDR3 spells CSAQGQGATGELFF. CDR3 in DNA: TGCAGTGCTCAGGGACAGGGGGCAACCGGGGAGCTGTTTTTT.

This clonotype was seen a handful of times. CDR3 loop: CSARPTSGESLTYNEQFF. CDR3 sequence (DNA): TGCAGTGCTAGACCTACTAGCGGAGAGTCCCTAACATACAATGAGCAGTTCTTC. This chain joins TRBV20-1 and TRBJ2-1; TRBD2 matches at 8 bases. The CDR3 is 18 residues long. V lost 2 bases to trimming and J lost 4 bases; unmatched junction nucleotides: 16. The germline CDR1 and CDR2 sequences are DFQATT and SNEGSKA (reference sequence).

This clonotype has at least ten counts. The genes are TRBV5-1 and TRBJ2-4, with TRBD1 matching 12 bases. CDR1 is SGHRS, CDR2 YFSETQ, per germline. CDR3 length: 15 residues. J was trimmed by 7 bases and V by 2 bases; bases with no gene match: 4. The CDR3 protein is CASSLTGQGANIQYF. The CDR3 DNA follows: TGCGCCAGCAGCTTAACGGGACAGGGGGCCAACATTCAGTACTTC.

This clonotype was observed many times. CDR3 in DNA: TGTGCCATCAGCCGGGACAGGGATCAGCCCCAGCATTTT. Amino acids: CAISRDRDQPQHF. The chain carries TRBV10-3 and TRBJ1-5, with 9 bases identical to TRBD1. The CDR3 runs 13 residues. Germline trimming cut 6 bases from V and 5 bases from J; bases unmatched to any gene: 2. Germline-derived CDR1 and CDR2 are ENHRY and SYGVKD.

V usage is TRBV29-1 and J usage is TRBJ2-6, with D tentatively TRBD1 or TRBD2 (6 bases each). Germline V gene lookup returns CDR1 SQVTM and CDR2 ANQGSEA. Between the trimmed V and J ends, which lost 3 bases and 2 bases, there was a span of 8 bases. CDR3 length: 14 residues. CDR3: CSVEEGAGANVLTF. The DNA for the CDR3 is TGCAGCGTTGAGGAGGGGGCTGGGGCCAACGTCCTGACTTTC. The full variable domain, completed using reference TRBV29-1 and TRBJ2-6, is SAVISQKPSRDICQRGTSLTIQCQVDSQVTMMFWYRQQPGQSLTLIATANQGSEATYESGFVIDKFPISRPNLTFSTLTVSNMSPEDSSIYLCSVEEGAGANVLTFGAGSRLTVL.

This clonotype was found a few times. This sequence joins TRBV10-3 and TRBJ2-1; D gene uncertain. The CDR3 spans 16 residues. The germline V gene has CDR1 ENHRY and CDR2 SYGVKD. With 0 bases removed from V and 5 bases from J, the gap between germline ends came to 14 bases. CDR3: CAISESRVGGDNEQFF. CDR3 sequence (DNA): TGTGCCATCAGTGAGTCGAGAGTGGGCGGAGACAATGAGCAGTTCTTC.

This chain uses TRBV4-2 with TRBJ2-1; tentatively, D is TRBD2 (5 bases). V was cut by 3 bases and J by 6 bases, with 18 bases left in between. In germline, CDR1 is LGHNA, CDR2 YNFKEQ. The CDR3 consists of 16 residues. The DNA for the CDR3 is TGTGCCAGCAGCCACCTGATGAGCGGTTCTGCCAATGAGCAGTTCTTC. It yields the protein CASSHLMSGSANEQFF.

This clonotype was detected ten times or more. The J gene is TRBJ1-1, the V gene TRBV5-1; D call uncertain. V was clipped by 4 bases and J by 0 bases, with 7 bases between them. The CDR3 consists of 13 residues. The germline gives CDR1 SGHRS, CDR2 YFSETQ. The CDR3 nucleotides read TGCGCCAGCAGCCCTCCCATGAACACTGAAGCTTTCTTT. Its protein product is CASSPPMNTEAFF.

This clonotype was counted only a few times. CDR3 sequence (DNA): TGTGCCATCAGTGCGGGTGGAGAAAATAATTCACCCCTCCACTTT. Its protein product is CAISAGGENNSPLHF. The chain is built from TRBV10-3 and TRBJ1-6; D is unclear. With 4 bases removed from V and 5 bases from J, the gap between germline ends came to 12 bases. In germline, CDR1 is ENHRY, CDR2 SYGVKD. This CDR3 has 15 residues.